One sample yielded the 17 T cell receptor beta chains listed below, sequenced in a study of CD4 T cells in relation to SARS-CoV-2 and coronaviruses. Their target antigens are unknown. Before the COVID-19 pandemic, during about 2010-2018, CD4+ T cells were taken from unexposed donors. The cells were cultured for about ten days before CD4+ T cells were isolated. Profiled with immunoSEQ multiplex PCR; TCRdb holds only in-frame clones, not every one. The repertoire holds tens of thousands of clones, with roughly 72% as singletons. The sequencing sample was made of CD4+ T cells from PBMCs, cultured in vitro. These TCRs come from a human donor in good health.

This clone has only one observation. The CDR3 bases are TGTGCCAGCAGCTTGGCCAAGGCAGGTAGCAATCAGCCCCAGCATTTT. Its translation: CASSLAKAGSNQPQHF. J is TRBJ1-5 and V is TRBV5-8; D is ambiguous. V dropped 0 bases and J dropped 0 bases, with 10 bases sitting between them. The CDR3 is 16 residues long. CDR1 and CDR2 from the germline V gene are SGHTS and YDEGEE. Supplemented by reference TRBV5-8 and TRBJ1-5, the full variable domain reads EAGVTQSPTHLIKTRGQQATLRCSPISGHTSVYWYQQALGLGLQFLLWYDEGEERNRGNFPPRFSGRQFPNYSSELNVNALELEDSALYLCASSLAKAGSNQPQHFGDGTRLSIL.

The chain couples TRBV6-5 to TRBJ1-1; D is uncertain. Looked up from germline, CDR1 is MNHEY and CDR2 is SVGAGI. Deletions cut 2 bases from V and 0 bases from J, with 7 bases between. This CDR3 spans 14 amino acids. In DNA, the CDR3 is TGTGCCAGCAGTTACGGGAGTTTGAACACTGAAGCTTTCTTT. Translating gives CASSYGSLNTEAFF.

The chain couples TRBV20-1 to TRBJ2-5; D not certain. The CDR3 sequence is 11 residues long. Germline V CDR1 and CDR2: DFQATT, SNEGSKA (reference sequence). Trimming shortened V by 8 bases and J by 1 base, and 8 bases separated the two germline ends. CDR3 protein: CSSGVQETQYF. Written as DNA, the CDR3 is TGCAGTTCTGGAGTCCAAGAGACCCAGTACTTC.

The chain combines TRBV25-1 with TRBJ2-7; D unclear. Between the trimmed V and J ends, which lost 2 bases and 0 bases, there was a span of 5 bases. Germline V gene sequence: CDR1 MGHDK, CDR2 SYGVNS. This CDR3 contains 13 residues. The CDR3, as DNA: TGTGCCAGCAGTGAAGCAGCCTCCTACGAGCAGTACTTC. Its translation is CASSEAASYEQYF.

The rearrangement links TRBV3-1 (or the pseudogene TRBV3-2) to TRBJ2-1; D remains unclear. The CDR3 extends over 14 amino acids. V lost 1 base and J lost 5, with 9 bases in between. Germline V gene data show CDR1 as LGHDT and CDR2 as YNNKEL (reference sequence). The CDR3 is CASSQGVGNNEQFF. DNA of the CDR3: TGTGCCAGCAGCCAAGGGGTAGGTAACAATGAGCAGTTCTTC.

The genes are TRBV9 and TRBJ2-1; 10 nucleotides match TRBD2. The CDR3 covers 15 residues. Per the germline V gene, CDR1 is SGDLS and CDR2 is YYNGEE. V was clipped by 2 bases and J by 6 bases; unmatched bases: 5. The CDR3 sequence: CASSVASGRGNEQFF. The CDR3 DNA is TGTGCCAGCAGCGTGGCCAGCGGGAGGGGCAATGAGCAGTTCTTC.

This clone was counted a few times. V usage is TRBV4-1 and J usage is TRBJ1-6; D is possibly TRBD1 (6 bases). V was pared by 5 bases and J by 10 bases, with 18 bases between. Germline assignment: CDR1 MGHRA and CDR2 YSYEKL. The CDR3 spans 15 residues. CDR3 residues: CASSGAGGRRSPLHF. CDR3 in DNA: TGCGCCAGCAGCGGGGCCGGGGGGCGTCGGTCACCCCTCCACTTT.

With respect to this clone: A read error may account for a junction end that differs from germline. V and J are TRBV29-1 and TRBJ2-1; tentatively, D is TRBD2 (5 bases). The CDR3 is 11 residues long. The germline V gene has CDR1 SQVTM and CDR2 ANQGSEA. The CDR3 spells CSVRTEGTLLF. In DNA, the CDR3 is TGCAGCGTTAGGACTGAGGGAACCTTGCTCTTC.

V gene TRBV21-1 combines with J gene TRBJ1-6. TRBV21-1 is a documented pseudogene. This CDR3 spans 17 amino acids. In nucleotides, the CDR3 is TGTGCCAGCAGCCATCAAGGAGGGTTCGCCTATAATTCACCCCTCCACTTT. This sequence encodes CASSHQGGFAYNSPLHF.

This rearrangement joins TRBV5-1 to TRBJ2-2; TRBD1 might be the D (6 bases). The CDR3 has 14 residues. Per the germline V gene, CDR1 is SGHRS and CDR2 is YFSETQ. V lost 0 bases and J lost 7, with 10 bases in between. The CDR3 region is CASSLDRVSGELFF. CDR3 coding DNA: TGCGCCAGCAGCTTGGACAGGGTCAGCGGGGAGCTGTTTTTT.

This chain joins TRBV6-2 or TRBV6-3 and TRBJ1-1; 8 positions agree with TRBD1. Per germline, CDR1 MNHEY and CDR2 SVGEGT. The V gene end was trimmed by 5 bases and the J gene end by 4 bases; junction bases not matched to a gene: 6. This CDR3 spans 14 amino acids. CDR3 DNA sequence: TGTGCCAGCAGTCAACAGGGGGAGGTCACTGAAGCTTTCTTT. Encoded protein: CASSQQGEVTEAFF.

The genes are TRBV6-5 and TRBJ2-7; D possibly uses TRBD1 or TRBD2 (7 bases each). This CDR3 region has 15 residues. V lost 2 bases, J lost 0 bases, and 11 bases lay in between. Per germline, CDR1 MNHEY and CDR2 SVGAGI. CDR3 in DNA: TGTGCCAGCAGTTACGGGAGGGGGCCCTCCTACGAGCAGTACTTC. It encodes CASSYGRGPSYEQYF.

This chain links TRBV3-1 (or the pseudogene TRBV3-2) with TRBJ2-7; D ambiguous. This CDR3 contains 12 residues. Germline V CDR1 and CDR2: LGHDT, YNNKEL (reference sequence). V gave up 0 bases and J gave up 3 bases, with 3 bases separating them. The CDR3 region has the DNA TGTGCCAGCAGCCAAGATCGCTACGAGCAGTACTTC. Its translation is CASSQDRYEQYF.

The chain couples TRBV19 to TRBJ2-1, with TRBD2 matching over 12 bases. V shed 5 bases, J shed 3 bases, and the junction held 5 bases outside the gene matches. Per the germline V gene, CDR1 is LNHDA and CDR2 is SQIVND (reference sequence). This CDR3 has 16 amino acids. The CDR3 DNA sequence: TGTGCCAGTAGTGCCCGGACTAGCGGGGTCTACAATGAGCAGTTCTTC. Its translation is CASSARTSGVYNEQFF.

The gene calls are TRBV19 and TRBJ2-1; no reliable D call. CDR1 is LNHDA, CDR2 SQIVND, per germline (reference sequence). This CDR3 spans 15 amino acids. Trimming left V 3 bases short and J 0 bases short, with 9 bases between. The CDR3 is CASSIVRSSYNEQFF. CDR3 nucleotide sequence: TGTGCCAGTAGTATCGTCAGGAGCTCCTACAATGAGCAGTTCTTC.

The rearrangement uses TRBV27 and TRBJ1-2; weak D call: TRBD1 (6 bases). Germline-derived CDR1 and CDR2 are MNHEY and SMNVEV (reference sequence). The V end lost 8 bases, the J end lost 5 bases, and 15 bases lay between the germline ends. This CDR3 is 13 amino acids long. The CDR3 region is CASRGGGRYGYTF. DNA of the CDR3: TGTGCCAGCCGGGGAGGGGGAAGGTATGGCTACACCTTC.

The gene calls are TRBV21-1 and TRBJ1-2. TRBV21-1 is listed as a pseudogene. This CDR3 region has 15 residues. This CDR3 is CASRPVADRGYGYTF. Here the CDR3 DNA reads TGTGCCAGCAGGCCCGTGGCGGATCGTGGCTATGGCTACACCTTC.